This T cell receptor beta chain came from a study of control samples from healthy donors and cancer patients. Per germline, CDR1 SGHKS and CDR2 YYEKEE (reference sequence). This CDR3 contains 11 residues. V was trimmed by 4 bases and J by 8 bases, leaving 9 bases between them. Only in-frame clones appear in the TCRdb table, and some are missing; sequencing was by immunoSEQ multiplex PCR. The sample has roughly 200,000 clones, over 85% seen once. The receptor was derived from a man aged 18 to 29 in good health. The chain joins TRBV5-5 to TRBJ1-2; D gene unclear. Sequencing input: blood. CDR3 sequence reads: CASSREEGYTF. Here the CDR3 DNA reads TGTGCCAGCAGCCGAGAGGAGGGCTACACCTTC.